These 23 T cell receptor beta chains originate from one sample sequenced in a study of T cell repertoires in cytomegalovirus infection. Each CDR3 protein gets one entry after TCRdb re-called the reads with MiXCR. The sample has about 310,000 distinct CDR3 sequences, under 20% seen once. Specimen: PBMCs. The receptors were sampled from a human donor in good health (CMV status not recorded). Some clones in this sample may be carry-over from other donors' samples.

The rearrangement uses TRBV27 and TRBJ1-1; 11 bases line up with TRBD1. CDR1 is MNHEY, CDR2 SMNVEV, per germline (reference sequence). CDR3 length: 15 amino acids. The V and J ends lost 8 bases and 3 bases, in that order; junction bases with no gene match: 8. In DNA form, the CDR3 reads TGTGCCAGCCACTCGGACAGGGGGCGACACACTGAAGCTTTCTTT. Translated: CASHSDRGRHTEAFF.

This clonotype came up many times. The chain recombines TRBV7-3 with TRBJ2-3, with unresolved D. The germline CDR1 and CDR2 sequences are SGHTA and FQGTGA. V was shortened by 1 base and J by 5 bases, with 7 bases between the two germline ends. There are 13 residues in the CDR3. The CDR3 loop is CASSLNYRDTQYF. In DNA form, the CDR3 reads TGTGCCAGCAGCTTAAACTACAGAGATACGCAGTATTTT.

At least ten counts were recorded for this clonotype. The V gene is TRBV28, the J gene TRBJ2-7; 7 bases match TRBD1. V was pared by 3 bases and J by 5 bases, with 7 bases of the junction left unmatched. Germline CDR1 MDHEN, CDR2 SYDVKM. There are 14 residues in the CDR3. CDR3 coding DNA: TGTGCCAGCAGTTTCCGAGACAGGGTACACGAGCAGTACTTC. Protein: CASSFRDRVHEQYF. Full variable domain (outside the CDR3, taken from reference TRBV28 and TRBJ2-7): DVKVTQSSRYLVKRTGEKVFLECVQDMDHENMFWYRQDPGLGLRLIYFSYDVKMKEKGDIPEGYSVSREKKERFSLILESASTNQTSMYLCASSFRDRVHEQYFGPGTRLTVT.

The chain combines TRBV20-1 with TRBJ2-2; TRBD1 agrees at 9 bases. The J segment lost 6 bases and the V segment lost 4 bases, leaving 6 bases of the junction unmatched. Germline V gene lookup returns CDR1 DFQATT and CDR2 SNEGSKA (reference sequence). The CDR3 covers 14 residues. The CDR3 loop is CSATRTGAAGELFF. Written as DNA, the CDR3 is TGCAGTGCTACCCGGACAGGGGCGGCCGGGGAGCTGTTTTTT.

CDR3 bases: TGTGCCAGCAGCCATACCCCAGATACGCAGTATTTT. It encodes CASSHTPDTQYF. J is TRBJ2-3 and V is TRBV7-9; D not resolved. The V gene's germline CDR1 is SEHNR and CDR2 FQNEAQ (reference sequence). This CDR3 contains 12 residues. The ends were cut back, 5 bases at V and 4 bases at J, with 7 bases in the middle.

The DNA for the CDR3 is TGCAGTGCCCAGGGGGGACAGGCCCTATATAGCAATCAGCCCCAGCATTTT. Translation gives CSAQGGQALYSNQPQHF. The V call is TRBV20-1, the J call TRBJ1-5; TRBD1 agrees at 8 bases. This CDR3 comprises 17 residues. Trimming at V came to 6 bases and at J to 0 bases, leaving 13 bases not matched to a gene. CDR1 DFQATT and CDR2 SNEGSKA come from the germline V gene (reference sequence).

V usage is TRBV7-2 and J usage is TRBJ1-2; 10 bases match TRBD1. This CDR3 is 17 amino acids long. V gave up 6 bases and J gave up 1 base; unmatched junction bases: 11. CDR1 and CDR2 from the germline V gene are SGHTA and FQGNSA. DNA of the CDR3: TGTGCCAGCAGTCTAAGACTGGGACAGGGGATTAACTATGGCTACACCTTC. Translation gives CASSLRLGQGINYGYTF.

This clonotype has ten or more counts. This rearrangement joins TRBV12-3 or TRBV12-4 to TRBJ2-2; D perhaps matches TRBD2 (5 bases). Deletions cut 6 bases from V and 4 bases from J, with 12 bases between. The CDR3 extends over 14 amino acids. DNA of the CDR3: TGTGCCAGCAGACGGGGTCTGCTCACCGGGGAGCTGTTTTTT. Translated, it gives CASRRGLLTGELFF.

The chain uses TRBV20-1 and TRBJ2-5; the D call may be TRBD1 or TRBD2 (6 bases each). The CDR3 length is 16 residues. Germline V CDR1 and CDR2: DFQATT, SNEGSKA (reference sequence). Between the trimmed V and J ends, which lost 0 bases and 2 bases, there was a span of 16 bases. CDR3 sequence (DNA): TGCAGTGCTAGAGACCCTGTCGGGGGCCTTCAAGAGACCCAGTACTTC. It specifies CSARDPVGGLQETQYF.

Only a few counts were recorded for this clonotype. The rearrangement links TRBV5-4 to TRBJ1-2; a weak D match, TRBD1 (5 bases). The CDR3 extends over 14 amino acids. Per the germline V gene, CDR1 is SGHNT and CDR2 is YYREEE (reference sequence). V was pared by 3 bases and J by 2 bases, with 11 bases between. CDR3 coding DNA: TGTGCCAGCAGCTCTGGGGCAGGGAACTATGGCTACACCTTC. Encoded protein: CASSSGAGNYGYTF.

This clonotype occurred a few times. The V gene is TRBV5-1, the J gene TRBJ2-3, with 7 bases aligning to TRBD1. CDR1 is SGHRS, CDR2 YFSETQ, per germline. The V and J ends lost 0 bases and 4 bases, in that order; junction bases with no gene match: 17. This CDR3 contains 19 residues. CDR3 sequence reads: CASSLGLDIMRQGSDTQYF. The CDR3 DNA reads TGCGCCAGCAGCTTGGGTCTCGATATAATGAGACAGGGTTCAGATACGCAGTATTTT. The full variable domain, completed using reference TRBV5-1 and TRBJ2-3, is KAGVTQTPRYLIKTRGQQVTLSCSPISGHRSVSWYQQTPGQGLQFLFEYFSETQRNKGNFPGRFSGRQFSNSRSEMNVSTLELGDSALYLCASSLGLDIMRQGSDTQYFGPGTRLTVL.

This clonotype was recorded many times. The chain uses TRBV7-2 and TRBJ2-7, with D tentatively TRBD1 (6 bases). This CDR3 is built from 16 residues. Germline CDR1 SGHTA, CDR2 FQGNSA. The ends were cut back, 0 bases at V and 2 bases at J, with 14 bases in the middle. CDR3 DNA sequence: TGTGCCAGCAGCTTAGCGGGGCAGGGGTTACCCTACGAGCAGTACTTC. Translating gives CASSLAGQGLPYEQYF.

The rearrangement links TRBV20-1 to TRBJ1-1; TRBD1 matches at 7 bases. The trim removed 0 bases at V and 4 bases at J, leaving 8 bases unmatched. Germline V gene sequence: CDR1 DFQATT, CDR2 SNEGSKA (reference sequence). The CDR3 spans 15 residues. The CDR3 here is CSARDPRTGRTEAFF. Here the CDR3 DNA reads TGCAGTGCTAGAGATCCTCGGACAGGACGCACTGAAGCTTTCTTT.

The V and J genes are TRBV9 and TRBJ2-3, with D unclear. Germline V gives CDR1 SGDLS, CDR2 YYNGEE. This CDR3 is built from 13 residues. Trimming took 1 base from V and 1 from J, leaving 4 bases between them. The CDR3 DNA sequence: TGTGCCAGCAGCGTACTCGGCACAGATACGCAGTATTTT. Translation gives CASSVLGTDTQYF.

J is TRBJ2-3 and V is TRBV4-2, with 9 bases aligning to TRBD2. The germline V gene encodes CDR1 LGHNA and CDR2 YNFKEQ. Trimming removed 0 bases from V and 6 bases from J; junction bases left unmatched: 10. The CDR3 runs 17 residues. The CDR3 sequence is CASSQELLAGPADTQYF. The CDR3 DNA is TGTGCCAGCAGCCAAGAGCTACTAGCGGGTCCAGCGGATACGCAGTATTTT.

This clonotype has ten or more counts. The rearrangement links TRBV7-8 to TRBJ2-1, with D possibly TRBD1 on 5 matching bases. CDR1 and CDR2 (germline): SGHVS, FQNEAQ. Between the trimmed V and J ends, which lost 4 bases and 4 bases, there was a span of 20 bases. The length of the CDR3 is 17 residues. In DNA, the CDR3 is TGTGCCAGCAGCTCGACAGTCCAGAGCTTTCCGTACAATGAGCAGTTCTTC. This gives the protein CASSSTVQSFPYNEQFF.

The chain has TRBV20-1 and TRBJ1-3; D is undetermined. CDR3 length equals 13 residues. V gave up 2 bases and J gave up 4 bases, with 9 bases separating them. Germline lookup yields CDR1 DFQATT and CDR2 SNEGSKA (reference sequence). Here the CDR3 DNA reads TGCAGTGCTAGATGGGTATCCGGAAACACCATATATTTT. Translated: CSARWVSGNTIYF.

The chain joins TRBV7-9 to TRBJ1-1; 8 bases fit TRBD1. The germline gives CDR1 SEHNR, CDR2 FQNEAQ (reference sequence). J was trimmed by 2 bases and V by 6 bases; bases with no gene match: 2. The CDR3 covers 13 residues. The chain's CDR3 is CASRGQANTEAFF. CDR3 sequence (DNA): TGTGCCAGCAGGGGACAGGCCAACACTGAAGCTTTCTTT.

There are many counts of this clonotype. The chain has TRBV7-2 and TRBJ2-3; 7 bases match TRBD2. The CDR3 length is 17 residues. Germline V gene lookup returns CDR1 SGHTA and CDR2 FQGNSA. The junction had 7 bases not matched to a gene; V was cut back by 1 base and J by 0 bases. DNA of the CDR3: TGTGCCAGCAGCTTAGTAGGTGGGGGGGGTAGCACAGATACGCAGTATTTT. Protein product: CASSLVGGGGSTDTQYF.

This clonotype was counted at least ten times. The chain carries TRBV3-1 and TRBJ1-2; 10 bases match TRBD1. V lost 4 bases, J lost 2 bases, and 4 bases stayed unmatched. Germline V lookup: CDR1 LGHDT, CDR2 YNNKEL (reference sequence). This CDR3 is 15 amino acids long. The CDR3 loop is CASSPRQGANYGYTF. The CDR3 DNA is TGTGCCAGCAGCCCCCGACAGGGGGCCAACTATGGCTACACCTTC.

Ten or more counts support this clonotype. J is TRBJ1-1 and V is TRBV6-2 or TRBV6-3; D not certain. Trimming took 2 bases from V and 1 from J, leaving 8 bases between them. Germline CDR1 reads MNHEY; CDR2 reads SVGEGT. CDR3 length equals 14 residues. The DNA of the CDR3 is TGTGCCAGCAGTTACCCCTACAAGAACACTGAAGCTTTCTTT. Translated, it gives CASSYPYKNTEAFF.

The gene calls are TRBV5-1 and TRBJ1-4; unclear D gene. CDR3 size: 12 residues. Between the trimmed V and J ends, which lost 1 base and 7 bases, there was a span of 5 bases. Germline loops: CDR1 SGHRS, CDR2 YFSETQ. In DNA form, the CDR3 reads TGCGCCAGCAGCTTGCCGGGTGAAAAACTGTTTTTT. It codes for CASSLPGEKLFF.

In its sample, this clonotype was seen a few times. The gene calls are TRBV4-3 and TRBJ1-1; 8 bases are a match to TRBD1. This CDR3 has 14 residues. The trim removed 1 base at V and 8 bases at J, leaving 6 bases unmatched. Germline CDR1 and CDR2: LGHNA and YSLEER. The CDR3 loop reads CASSQGLRDREAFF. CDR3 nucleotides: TGCGCCAGCAGCCAAGGTCTGAGGGACAGGGAAGCTTTCTTT.